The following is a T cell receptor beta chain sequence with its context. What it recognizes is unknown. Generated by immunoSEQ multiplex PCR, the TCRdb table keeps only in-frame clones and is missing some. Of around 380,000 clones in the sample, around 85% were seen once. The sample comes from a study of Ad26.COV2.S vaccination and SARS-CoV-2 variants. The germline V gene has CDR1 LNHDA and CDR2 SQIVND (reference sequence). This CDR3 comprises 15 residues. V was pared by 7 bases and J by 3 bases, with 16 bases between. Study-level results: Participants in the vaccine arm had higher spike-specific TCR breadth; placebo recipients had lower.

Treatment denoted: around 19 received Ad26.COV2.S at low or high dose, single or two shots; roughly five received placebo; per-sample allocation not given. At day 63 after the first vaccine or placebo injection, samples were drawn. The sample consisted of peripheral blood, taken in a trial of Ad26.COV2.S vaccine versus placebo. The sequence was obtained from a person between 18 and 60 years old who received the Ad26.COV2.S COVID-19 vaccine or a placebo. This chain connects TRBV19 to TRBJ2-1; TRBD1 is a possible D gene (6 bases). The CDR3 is CASTETGGFYNEQFF. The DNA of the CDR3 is TGTGCCAGTACTGAAACTGGGGGCTTCTACAATGAGCAGTTCTTC.